The TCR beta chain described here comes from a study of regulatory T cells in long-lasting Graves disease. Study details: Graves' patients, newly diagnosed, had taken antithyroid drugs under 3 months.

Described time point: newly diagnosed GD, antithyroid drugs for less than 3 months. Researchers made the TCR library from RNA that was extracted from PBMCs. In building TCR beta libraries, iRepertoire HTBI primers were used together with Arm-PCR of CDR3 regions. TCRdb reprocessed the multiplex PCR reads with MiXCR, giving one entry per CDR3 protein. This sample has some 340,000 distinct CDR3 sequences; roughly 10% occur once, and the top ten carry 15% to 20%. As regards this clonotype: The antigen remains undetermined.

Overall study results and limits: Persistent disease preferred TRBV28, TRBJ1-2 and TRBJ2-5. Persistent patients had more shared public clonotypes (2,741) than new patients (about 880).

This CDR3 is 12 amino acids long. Germline assignment: CDR1 WSHSY and CDR2 SAAADI. V lost 5 bases, J lost 5 bases, and 9 bases lay in between. The sample was also linked to a second study, of T cells in Graves' hyperthyroidism and ophthalmopathy. That work contributes: Researchers ran a first-round RT-PCR on the TCR CDR3 using the HTBI primer set.

Material: peripheral blood mononuclear cells (PBMCs), obtained at new diagnosis, from a patient treated with antithyroid drugs. This sequence joins TRBV10-2 and TRBJ1-1; D not certain. This TCR came from a woman aged 18-35 years with Graves disease. In DNA, the CDR3 is TGCGCCAGCAGTAAGGAAACGACTGAAGCTTTCTTT. Translation gives CASSKETTEAFF.